This record looks at one T cell receptor (beta chain) sequence and its context. The target antigen is unknown. Trimming took 2 bases from V and 0 from J, leaving 17 bases between them. The CDR3 is made up of 18 amino acids. Germline V lookup: CDR1 MDHEN, CDR2 SYDVKM. The source of the sample is a study of shared clonotypes between healthy human individuals. Study-level information: Every donor yielded three CD4 naive, three CD4 memory, two CD8 naive and one CD8 memory plate.

As originally analysed: ImmunoSEQ sequences covered only the junction and lacked quality scores; filtering therefore differed. Measured with immunoSEQ multiplex PCR; TCRdb has only the in-frame clones, and not every one. From that table come the V and J calls and clone size; the DNA was used to work out D and trimming. In the table there are over 2 million clones, 85% to 95% of which are singletons. Whole-study results and caveats: Tissue TCR repertoires likely differ from these blood-only repertoires. Large depth notwithstanding, sorted-subset sequencing proved incomplete by rarefaction.

The chain uses TRBV28 and TRBJ2-1; unclear D gene. Material: naive CD4+ T cells from PBMCs. Subset denoted: CD45RA+ positively selected. The origin of this receptor is a man aged 18 to 29 in good health. Some clones in this sample may be carry-over from other donors' samples. The CDR3 DNA reads TGTGCCAGCAGTTTAAGTGGTCTGCGGCCCCTCTCCTACAATGAGCAGTTCTTC. It yields the protein CASSLSGLRPLSYNEQFF.